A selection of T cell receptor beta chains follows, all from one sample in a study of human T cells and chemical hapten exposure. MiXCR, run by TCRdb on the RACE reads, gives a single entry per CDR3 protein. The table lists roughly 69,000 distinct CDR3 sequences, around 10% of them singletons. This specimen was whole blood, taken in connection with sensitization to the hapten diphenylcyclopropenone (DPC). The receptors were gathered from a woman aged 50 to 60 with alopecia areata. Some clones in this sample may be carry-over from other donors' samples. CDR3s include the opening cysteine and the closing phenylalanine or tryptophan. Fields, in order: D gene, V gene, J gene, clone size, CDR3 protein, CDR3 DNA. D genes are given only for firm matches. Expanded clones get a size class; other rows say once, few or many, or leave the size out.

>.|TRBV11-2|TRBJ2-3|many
CASSRGGSSTDTQYF
TGTGCCAGCAGCCGGGGCGGCTCTAGCACAGATACGCAGTATTTT
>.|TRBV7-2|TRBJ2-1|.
CASSFSPPGGFVWQFF
TGTGCCAGCAGCTTTAGTCCACCCGGAGGTTTTGTGTGGCAGTTCTTC
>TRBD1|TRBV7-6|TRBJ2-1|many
CASSFLGQRNEQFF
TGTGCCAGCAGCTTTTTGGGACAGCGAAATGAGCAGTTCTTC
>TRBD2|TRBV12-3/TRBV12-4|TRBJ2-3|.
CASSQVLASGAPDTQYF
TGTGCCAGCAGTCAGGTACTGGCTAGCGGAGCCCCAGATACGCAGTATTTT
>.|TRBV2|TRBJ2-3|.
CASSRLQEWVTDTQYF
TGTGCCAGCAGTCGATTACAGGAGTGGGTCACAGATACGCAGTATTTT
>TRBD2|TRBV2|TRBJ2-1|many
CASTATSGTYNEQFF
TGTGCCAGCACCGCCACTAGCGGGACATACAATGAGCAGTTCTTC
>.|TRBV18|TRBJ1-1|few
CASSPRVNTEAFF
TGTGCCAGCTCACCACGCGTGAACACTGAAGCTTTCTTT
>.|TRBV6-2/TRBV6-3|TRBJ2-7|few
CATRAVSYEQYF
TGTGCCACCCGGGCTGTTTCCTACGAGCAGTACTTC
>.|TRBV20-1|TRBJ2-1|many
CSASGQGIHEQFF
TGCAGTGCTAGTGGGCAGGGGATCCATGAGCAGTTCTTC
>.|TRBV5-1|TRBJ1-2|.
CASSLDYIDGYTF
TGCGCCAGCAGCTTGGACTACATAGACGGCTACACCTTC
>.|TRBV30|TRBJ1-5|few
CACGEGPIWRNQPQHF
TGTGCCTGTGGGGAGGGCCCGATATGGCGAAATCAGCCCCAGCATTTT
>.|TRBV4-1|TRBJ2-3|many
CASSQERTGDTQYF
TGCGCCAGCAGCCAAGAGAGAACGGGAGATACGCAGTATTTT
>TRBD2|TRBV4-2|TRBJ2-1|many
CASSQGAGGTHNEQFF
TGTGCCAGCAGCCAAGGAGCGGGAGGGACCCACAATGAGCAGTTCTTC
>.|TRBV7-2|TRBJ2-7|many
CASSLVTTGAYEQYF
TGTGCCAGCAGCTTAGTGACGACGGGTGCCTACGAGCAGTACTTC
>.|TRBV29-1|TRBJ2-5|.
CSLGLTTSETQYF
TGCAGTCTTGGGCTCACTACGAGCGAGACCCAGTACTTC
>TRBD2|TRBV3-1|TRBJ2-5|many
CASSQGSGSGQETQYF
TGTGCCAGCAGCCAGGGTAGCGGGAGTGGTCAAGAGACCCAGTACTTC
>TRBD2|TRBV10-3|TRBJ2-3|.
CATLPTSGRTDTQYF
TGTGCCACCCTACCGACTAGCGGGAGAACAGATACGCAGTATTTT
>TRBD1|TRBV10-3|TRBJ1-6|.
CAIRRDRGDSPLHF
TGTGCCATCAGGAGGGACAGGGGGGATTCACCCCTCCACTTT
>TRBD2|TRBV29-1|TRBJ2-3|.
CSVEGGTTDTQYF
TGCAGCGTTGAAGGAGGGACTACGGATACGCAGTATTTT
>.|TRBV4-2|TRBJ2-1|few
CASSQEWRQNNEQFF
TGTGCCAGCAGCCAAGAATGGCGACAGAACAATGAGCAGTTCTTC
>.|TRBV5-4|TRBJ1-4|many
CASSLDPANEKLFF
TGTGCCAGCAGCTTGGATCCCGCGAATGAAAAACTGTTTTTT
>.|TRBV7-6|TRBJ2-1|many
CASSFSTGYNEQFF
TGTGCCAGCAGCTTTAGTACTGGTTACAATGAGCAGTTCTTC
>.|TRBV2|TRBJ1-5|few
CASSVISNQPQHF
TGTGCCAGCAGTGTAATAAGCAATCAGCCCCAGCATTTT
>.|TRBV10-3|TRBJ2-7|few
CAISDYSYEQYF
TGTGCCATCAGTGACTACTCCTACGAGCAGTACTTC
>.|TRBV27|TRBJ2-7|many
CASSLTGSGEQYF
TGTGCCAGCAGTTTAACAGGCTCTGGGGAGCAGTACTTC
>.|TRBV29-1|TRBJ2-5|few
CSVGHRRGETQYF
TGCAGCGTGGGACACAGGCGGGGAGAGACCCAGTACTTC
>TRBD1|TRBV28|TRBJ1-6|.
CATVGQDNSPLHF
TGTGCCACCGTGGGACAGGATAATTCACCCCTCCACTTT
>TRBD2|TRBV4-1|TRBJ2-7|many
CASSQEVAGVTGYEQYF
TGCGCCAGCAGCCAAGAGGTAGCGGGAGTCACTGGTTACGAGCAGTACTTC
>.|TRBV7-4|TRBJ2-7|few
CASSLDLGGPVINFYEQYF
TGTGCCAGCAGCTTAGACCTGGGGGGACCAGTTATTAACTTCTACGAGCAGTACTTC
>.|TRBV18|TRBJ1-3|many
CASSLMQISGNTIYF
TGTGCCAGCTCACTTATGCAGATCTCTGGAAACACCATATATTTT
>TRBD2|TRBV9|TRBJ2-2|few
CASSPTSAPDTGELFF
TGTGCCAGCAGCCCGACTAGCGCCCCGGACACCGGGGAGCTGTTTTTT
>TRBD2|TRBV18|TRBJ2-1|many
CASSPSGVAGNYNEQFF
TGTGCCAGCTCACCCTCGGGGGTAGCGGGGAACTACAATGAGCAGTTCTTC
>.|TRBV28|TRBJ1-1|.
CASSLLRTEAFF
TGTGCCAGCAGTTTGCTCAGGACTGAAGCTTTCTTT
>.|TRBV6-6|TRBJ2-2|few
CASSFHLFTGELFF
TGTGCCAGCAGTTTCCATCTGTTCACCGGGGAGCTGTTTTTT
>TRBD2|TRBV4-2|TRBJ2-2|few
CASSQEALAETGELFF
TGTGCCAGCAGCCAAGAAGCACTAGCGGAGACCGGGGAGCTGTTTTTT
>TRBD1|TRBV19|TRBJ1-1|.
CASSVRGLTEAFF
TGTGCCAGTAGTGTCAGGGGGCTCACTGAAGCTTTCTTT
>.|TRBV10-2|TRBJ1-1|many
CASRKSSLMNTEAFF
TGCGCCAGCAGAAAATCCAGTCTCATGAACACTGAAGCTTTCTTT
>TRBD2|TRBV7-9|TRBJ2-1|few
CASSLTSGNNEQFF
TGTGCCAGCAGCTTGACTAGCGGGAACAATGAGCAGTTCTTC
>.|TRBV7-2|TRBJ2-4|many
CASSSLSGQTVSLAKNIQYF
TGTGCCAGCAGCTCACTATCCGGACAGACAGTGTCCCTAGCCAAAAACATTCAGTACTTC
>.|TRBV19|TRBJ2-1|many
CASSMGAASNEQFF
TGTGCCAGTAGTATGGGGGCAGCGAGCAATGAGCAGTTCTTC
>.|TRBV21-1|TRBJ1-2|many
CASSKGQGPYGYTF
TGTGCCAGCAGCAAAGGGCAGGGGCCCTATGGCTACACCTTC
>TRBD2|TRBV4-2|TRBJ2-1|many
CASSPAEREGDNEQFF
TGTGCCAGCAGCCCGGCTGAGCGGGAGGGGGACAATGAGCAGTTCTTC
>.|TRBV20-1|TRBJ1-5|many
CSARASGFSNQPQHF
TGCAGTGCTAGAGCAAGCGGGTTCAGCAATCAGCCCCAGCATTTT
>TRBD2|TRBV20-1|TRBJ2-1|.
CSATWTSGSFYNEQFF
TGCAGTGCAACTTGGACTAGCGGGAGTTTCTACAATGAGCAGTTCTTC
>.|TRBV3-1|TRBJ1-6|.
CASSQGPTRGLSSPLHF
TGTGCCAGCAGCCAAGGGCCCACTCGTGGACTAAGCTCACCCCTCCACTTT
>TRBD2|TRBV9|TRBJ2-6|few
CASTSGRESGANVLTF
TGTGCCAGCACCTCGGGGCGGGAGTCTGGGGCCAACGTCCTGACTTTC
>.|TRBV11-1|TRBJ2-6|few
CASRSTRVGANVLTF
TGTGCCAGCAGATCCACCAGGGTTGGGGCCAACGTCCTGACTTTC
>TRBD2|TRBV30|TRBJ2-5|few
CAWSLGLAGETQYF
TGTGCCTGGAGTTTGGGACTAGCGGGCGAGACCCAGTACTTC
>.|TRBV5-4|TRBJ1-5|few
CASSLDRGQPQHF
TGTGCCAGCAGCCTCGACAGAGGTCAGCCCCAGCATTTT
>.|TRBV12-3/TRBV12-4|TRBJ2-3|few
CASTVTRSTDTQYF
TGTGCCAGCACCGTGACCCGTAGCACAGATACGCAGTATTTT
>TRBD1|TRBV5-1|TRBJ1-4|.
CASSLYRTGGEKLFF
TGCGCCAGCAGCTTGTATAGGACAGGGGGTGAAAAACTGTTTTTT
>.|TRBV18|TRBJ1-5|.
CASSILQEVYSNQPQHF
TGTGCCAGCTCAATTCTCCAGGAAGTTTATAGCAATCAGCCCCAGCATTTT
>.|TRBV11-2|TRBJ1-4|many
CASSCYGRADCEKLFF
TGTGCCAGCAGCTGCTACGGGCGGGCGGATTGTGAAAAACTGTTTTTT
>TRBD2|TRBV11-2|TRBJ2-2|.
CASSLRGAGVTTGELFF
TGTGCCAGCAGCTTACGGGGAGCGGGAGTAACCACCGGGGAGCTGTTTTTT
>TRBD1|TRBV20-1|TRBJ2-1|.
CSAIDRQGTSYNEQFF
TGCAGTGCTATCGACAGACAGGGAACTAGCTACAATGAGCAGTTCTTC
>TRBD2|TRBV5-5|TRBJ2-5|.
CASSFHRASGPEVTQYF
TGTGCCAGCAGCTTCCATAGGGCTAGCGGACCCGAGGTGACCCAGTACTTC
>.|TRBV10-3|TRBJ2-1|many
CAISEPEAYNEQFF
TGTGCCATCAGTGAACCAGAGGCATACAATGAGCAGTTCTTC
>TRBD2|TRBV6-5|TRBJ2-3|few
CASQRASGRDTQYF
TGTGCCAGCCAAAGGGCTAGCGGGCGGGATACGCAGTATTTT
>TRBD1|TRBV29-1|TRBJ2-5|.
CSVDRAQGTQYF
TGCAGCGTCGACAGGGCCCAGGGGACCCAGTACTTC
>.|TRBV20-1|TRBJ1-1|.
CSAREQGILNTEAFF
TGCAGTGCTAGAGAACAGGGTATTTTGAACACTGAAGCTTTCTTT